These 30 T cell receptor beta chains were all obtained from the same sample, sequenced in a study of cytomegalovirus exposure and HLA in healthy donors. The PCR had 60 Vbeta and 13 Jbeta primers. Method: immunoSEQ multiplex PCR; TCRdb's copy keeps in-frame clones and lacks some. In the table there are around 150,000 clones, approximately 80% of which are singletons. Sequencing used PBMCs. The receptors derive from a man aged 40-55 years in good health and CMV-seronegative.

CDR3 residues: CASSSRTGGWTEAFF. The CDR3 DNA reads as TGTGCCAGCAGTTCCCGGACAGGGGGATGGACTGAAGCTTTCTTT. V and J are TRBV6-5 and TRBJ1-1; 10 bases are shared with TRBD1. J lost 5 bases, V lost 4 bases, and 7 bases had no gene match. Germline V lookup: CDR1 MNHEY, CDR2 SVGAGI. The CDR3 consists of 15 residues.

The CDR3 loop reads CASTLAGTADQPQHF. CDR3 coding DNA: TGTGCCAGCACTCTTGCCGGGACAGCAGATCAGCCCCAGCATTTT. The rearrangement links TRBV19 to TRBJ1-5, with 7 bases matching TRBD1. Germline CDR1 and CDR2: LNHDA and SQIVND (reference sequence). The CDR3 covers 15 residues. V was pared by 9 bases and J by 5 bases, with 13 bases of the junction left unmatched.

The genes are TRBV18 and TRBJ1-1, with TRBD1 matching over 8 bases. Germline-derived CDR1 and CDR2 are KGHSH and LQKENI. Unmatched junction bases numbered 11, after V lost 3 bases and J lost 5 bases. The CDR3 loop spans 16 amino acids. The CDR3 DNA is TGTGCCAGCTCACCCACATGGACAGGGAGTGGGACTGAAGCTTTCTTT. This sequence encodes CASSPTWTGSGTEAFF.

The chain combines TRBV7-3 with TRBJ1-4; a possible D gene is TRBD1 (5 bases). V lost 5 bases to trimming and J lost 8 bases, with 18 bases between them. The germline V gene has CDR1 SGHTA and CDR2 FQGTGA. The CDR3 consists of 15 residues. Here the CDR3 DNA reads TGTGCCAGCAGCCCCAGGGTCTGGGTTTGGGAAAAACTGTTTTTT. It specifies CASSPRVWVWEKLFF. The whole variable domain, remainder taken from reference TRBV7-3 and TRBJ1-4, is GAGVSQTPSNKVTEKGKYVELRCDPISGHTALYWYRQSLGQGPEFLIYFQGTGAADDSGLPNDRFFAVRPEGSVSTLKIQRTERGDSAVYLCASSPRVWVWEKLFFGSGTQLSVL.

The chain recombines TRBV5-1 with TRBJ2-5; TRBD1 matches at 8 bases. The DNA end is more similar to TRBJ2-7, so the J call may be wrong. This CDR3 is 16 amino acids long. The germline V gene encodes CDR1 SGHRS and CDR2 YFSETQ. The CDR3 coding sequence is TGCGCCAGCAGGGGGACGGACAGGGCGGAGACCTACGAGCAGTACTTC. This encodes CASRGTDRAETYEQYF.

The chain recombines TRBV9 with TRBJ1-5; TRBD1 matches at 8 bases. J was trimmed by 7 bases and V by 3 bases; bases with no gene match: 3. There are 13 residues in the CDR3. Germline CDR1 SGDLS, CDR2 YYNGEE. Written as DNA, the CDR3 is TGTGCCAGCAGCGGCGGACAGGGCCAGCCCCAGCATTTT. It translates to CASSGGQGQPQHF.

The rearrangement uses TRBV5-6 and TRBJ2-5; D remains ambiguous. This CDR3 contains 14 residues. Germline lookup yields CDR1 SGHDT and CDR2 YYEEEE. Trimming took 0 bases from V and 0 from J, leaving 6 bases between them. The CDR3 nucleotides read TGTGCCAGCAGCTTGGGCAGGTACCAAGAGACCCAGTACTTC. This gives the protein CASSLGRYQETQYF.

The rearrangement joins TRBV2 to TRBJ2-3, with D hard to call. Trimming removed 6 bases at V and 6 bases at J, with 10 bases between. CDR3 length equals 12 residues. CDR1 is SNHLY and CDR2 is FYNNEI in the germline V gene. The CDR3 here is CASSPYSDTQYF. The CDR3 region has the DNA TGTGCCAGCAGCCCTTACTCGGATACGCAGTATTTT.

In DNA form, the CDR3 reads TGTGCCAGCAGCGCGGACAGGGGAAAAGAGACCCAGTACTTC. It is translated as CASSADRGKETQYF. The chain has TRBV7-2 and TRBJ2-5, with 9 bases aligning to TRBD1. The CDR3 covers 14 residues. The V segment lost 5 bases and the J segment 3 bases; nucleotides outside the gene matches: 4. CDR1 is SGHTA and CDR2 is FQGNSA in the germline V gene.

This chain connects TRBV7-8 to TRBJ2-7, with D possibly being TRBD1 (6 bases). The V end was cut by 2 bases, the J end by 3 bases, with 8 bases between. This CDR3 is built from 13 residues. The germline CDR1 and CDR2 sequences are SGHVS and FQNEAQ. The CDR3 loop is CASSLQGHYEQYF. CDR3 DNA: TGTGCCAGCAGCTTACAGGGGCACTACGAGCAGTACTTC.

The J gene is TRBJ1-2, the V gene TRBV7-6; possible D gene TRBD1, 6 bases. Germline V gene lookup returns CDR1 SGHVS and CDR2 FNYEAQ. The CDR3 has 17 amino acids. V was pared by 2 bases and J by 2 bases, with 18 bases between. The CDR3 loop is CASSLFSQGSGNYGYTF. The CDR3 nucleotides read TGTGCCAGCAGCTTATTTTCTCAGGGGTCGGGGAACTATGGCTACACCTTC.

The J gene is TRBJ1-4, the V gene TRBV11-2; 8 bases agree with TRBD1. V was pared by 1 base and J by 8 bases, with 3 bases of the junction left unmatched. The CDR3 runs to 14 residues. Germline V lookup: CDR1 SGHAT, CDR2 FQNNGV. The CDR3 region is CASSLGTGKEKLFF. The CDR3 nucleotides are TGTGCCAGCAGCTTAGGGACAGGGAAAGAAAAACTGTTTTTT.

This chain links TRBV7-6 with TRBJ2-5; 10 bases line up with TRBD2. The CDR3 extends over 14 amino acids. The germline V gene has CDR1 SGHVS and CDR2 FNYEAQ. V was pared by 3 bases and J by 3 bases, with 1 base of the junction left unmatched. The CDR3 nucleotides are TGTGCCAGCAGCTTGCTAGCGGGGGAAGAGACCCAGTACTTC. Translation: CASSLLAGEETQYF. Full variable domain (rest looked up from reference TRBV7-6 and TRBJ2-5): GAGVSQSPRYKVTKRGQDVALRCDPISGHVSLYWYRQALGQGPEFLTYFNYEAQQDKSGLPNDRFSAERPEGSISTLTIQRTEQRDSAMYRCASSLLAGEETQYFGPGTRLLVL.

The chain recombines TRBV10-3 with TRBJ1-1, with D possibly being TRBD1 (6 bases). Germline values: CDR1 ENHRY, CDR2 SYGVKD. The length of the CDR3 is 15 residues. V gave up 3 bases and J gave up 1 base, with 12 bases separating them. This CDR3 is CAISDARGWNTEAFF. In DNA, the CDR3 is TGTGCCATCAGTGATGCCAGGGGCTGGAACACTGAAGCTTTCTTT.

Many counts were recorded for this clone. The J gene is TRBJ1-6, the V gene TRBV21-1; the table's D gene call, TRBD1, was not cross checked with the DNA. TRBV21-1 is noted as a pseudogene. This CDR3 spans 13 amino acids. CDR3 DNA sequence: TGTGCCAGCAGCAAGGGCAGGGGCTCACCCCTCCACTTT. Its protein is CASSKGRGSPLHF.

The genes are TRBV4-2 and TRBJ2-5; D ambiguous. The germline V gene encodes CDR1 LGHNA and CDR2 YNFKEQ. Trimming removed 4 bases from V and 0 bases from J, with 15 bases in between. CDR3 size: 16 residues. This chain's CDR3 is CASSRPESGYQETQYF. The CDR3 nucleotides are TGTGCCAGCAGCCGTCCCGAATCGGGTTACCAAGAGACCCAGTACTTC.

The rearrangement links TRBV5-1 to TRBJ1-2, with 10 positions matching TRBD1. After removal of 0 bases from V and 8 bases from J, the junction contained 4 bases not matched to a gene. Germline V gene lookup returns CDR1 SGHRS and CDR2 YFSETQ. The CDR3 consists of 14 residues. DNA of the CDR3: TGCGCCAGCAGCTTGGGACAGGGGGCGCCGGGCTACACCTTC. It is translated as CASSLGQGAPGYTF.

The J gene is TRBJ2-2, the V gene TRBV9; D gene unclear. The CDR3 is 12 amino acids. V gave up 2 bases and J gave up 6 bases, with 5 bases separating them. Germline V gene lookup returns CDR1 SGDLS and CDR2 YYNGEE. Here the CDR3 DNA reads TGTGCCAGCAGCGTCCCCTCCGGGGAGCTGTTTTTT. Protein sequence: CASSVPSGELFF.

Comment on this clone: Additional DNA sequences in this sample encode the identical CDR3. V gene TRBV5-6 combines with J gene TRBJ1-1; weak D call: TRBD1 (5 bases). V dropped 0 bases and J dropped 4 bases, with 7 bases sitting between them. CDR1 and CDR2 (germline): SGHDT, YYEEEE. The CDR3 sequence is 13 residues long. The CDR3 here is CASSLGGGTEAFF. The CDR3 region has the DNA TGTGCCAGCAGCTTGGGGGGCGGCACTGAAGCTTTCTTT.

The rearrangement links TRBV15 to TRBJ2-7; possible D gene TRBD1, 5 bases. The CDR3 runs to 13 residues. Germline V gene sequence: CDR1 LNHNV, CDR2 YYDKDF (reference sequence). The germline V and J ends were trimmed by 5 bases and 2 bases, with 10 bases remaining between them. CDR3 bases: TGTGCCACCAGCGGGCAGGGCACCTACGAGCAGTACTTC. Protein: CATSGQGTYEQYF.

The chain couples TRBV7-2 to TRBJ1-3; 7 nucleotides agree with TRBD1. With V trimmed by 1 base and J by 0 bases, 6 bases remained unmatched. The CDR3 extends over 17 amino acids. Germline V gene data show CDR1 as SGHTA and CDR2 as FQGNSA. The CDR3 sequence: CASSLGPGQHSGNTIYF. In nucleotides, the CDR3 is TGTGCCAGCAGCTTAGGGCCGGGACAGCACTCTGGAAACACCATATATTTT.

This chain links TRBV4-3 with TRBJ1-2; D is ambiguous. V lost 0 bases and J lost 5, with 13 bases in between. CDR1 and CDR2 (germline): LGHNA, YSLEER. CDR3 length equals 15 residues. The CDR3 nucleotides are TGCGCCAGCAGCCAAGATAAAACACCGGGTTATGGCTACACCTTC. Amino acids: CASSQDKTPGYGYTF.

The J gene is TRBJ1-2, the V gene TRBV6-5; 8 bases line up with TRBD1. The V gene's germline CDR1 is MNHEY and CDR2 SVGAGI. V trimming: 0 bases; J trimming: 5 bases; junction bases outside the gene matches: 8. The length of the CDR3 is 16 residues. The CDR3 bases are TGTGCCAGCAGTTACTCGAGAGGTCAGGGGGCATATGGCTACACCTTC. It specifies CASSYSRGQGAYGYTF.

The CDR3 sequence is CASSLRQAYQPQHF. CDR3 bases: TGTGCCAGTAGTTTGCGACAGGCATATCAGCCCCAGCATTTT. V and J are TRBV19 and TRBJ1-5, with D perhaps matching TRBD1 (6 bases). CDR1 LNHDA and CDR2 SQIVND come from the germline V gene (reference sequence). The CDR3 sequence is 14 residues long. Trimming shortened V by 5 bases and J by 5 bases, and 13 bases separated the two germline ends.

This chain links TRBV6-1 with TRBJ1-5, with no clear D. The CDR3 is 15 amino acids. V lost 2 bases and J 5 bases, leaving 13 bases between the germline ends. In germline, CDR1 is MNHNS, CDR2 SASEGT. The CDR3 DNA reads TGTGCCAGCAGTGAAAGAGGCGGAAACTATCAGCCCCAGCATTTT. Encoded protein: CASSERGGNYQPQHF.

As to this clone: Other nucleotide sequences in the sample specify the same CDR3. The V gene is TRBV9, the J gene TRBJ2-5; TRBD2 matches at 7 bases. The CDR3 contains 14 residues. Trimming took 0 bases from V and 5 from J; bases not matched to a gene: 4. CDR1 SGDLS and CDR2 YYNGEE come from the germline V gene. CDR3 amino acids: CASSVDWGGETQYF. In DNA form, the CDR3 reads TGTGCCAGCAGCGTAGACTGGGGGGGGGAGACCCAGTACTTC.

V is TRBV28 and J is TRBJ1-2, with TRBD1 identical over 8 bases. The germline CDR1 and CDR2 sequences are MDHEN and SYDVKM. The V and J ends lost 2 bases and 8 bases, in that order; junction bases with no gene match: 10. The CDR3 is 15 amino acids. The chain's CDR3 is CASSLGDRRYEGYTF. The CDR3 DNA reads TGTGCCAGCAGTTTAGGGGACAGGCGGTATGAAGGCTACACCTTC.

The genes are TRBV11-2 and TRBJ1-2; D is perhaps TRBD1 (6 bases). The V gene lost 0 bases and the J gene lost 1 base, with 21 bases spanning the gap. The CDR3 is 19 residues long. From germline, CDR1 is SGHAT and CDR2 FQNNGV. In DNA, the CDR3 is TGTGCCAGCAGCTTAGATTCTACGGGGGGCTTGATGGTTAACTATGGCTACACCTTC. It encodes CASSLDSTGGLMVNYGYTF.

This clone was recorded a few times. This sequence joins TRBV2 and TRBJ2-7, with 9 positions matching TRBD2. Germline assignment: CDR1 SNHLY and CDR2 FYNNEI. Unmatched junction bases numbered 8, after V lost 10 bases and J lost 4 bases. The CDR3 is 13 amino acids. The CDR3 loop is CATELSGGYEQYF. CDR3 DNA sequence: TGTGCCACAGAGCTTAGCGGGGGTTACGAGCAGTACTTC.

This rearrangement joins TRBV6-5 to TRBJ2-4; TRBD2 is a possible D gene (6 bases). Germline loops: CDR1 MNHEY, CDR2 SVGAGI. The CDR3 runs 15 residues. Deletions cut 2 bases from V and 11 bases from J, with 19 bases between. CDR3 region: CASSYATRGGFLQYF. CDR3 DNA: TGTGCCAGCAGTTACGCTACCCGGGGAGGCTTCCTTCAGTACTTC.